These T cell receptor beta chains were read from a single sample in a study of persistence of HIV-infected CD4 T cells. Libraries were prepared by immunoSEQ multiplex PCR; TCRdb keeps only in-frame clonotypes and omits some of them. The sample has roughly 60,000 clones; 70% to 75% are singletons. These TCRs' antigens remain unknown. The specimen was CD4+ T cells sorted from PBMCs after approximately 18-hour stimulation, collected from a patient who received antiretroviral therapy. These receptor sequences come from an adult man with HIV who was CMV-seropositive. Both conserved end residues are part of each CDR3. The order of the fields is clone size, V gene, D gene, J gene, CDR3 protein, CDR3 DNA. The D gene is left open where the match is weak. Some rows have no size entry. The others give once, few or many, or a class for an expanded clone.

clone size: -
V gene: TRBV13
D gene: -
J gene: TRBJ2-2
CDR3 protein: CASKGPNTGELFF
CDR3 DNA: TGTGCCAGCAAGGGGCCGAACACCGGGGAGCTGTTTTTT

clone size: -
V gene: TRBV7-9
D gene: -
J gene: TRBJ1-2
CDR3 protein: CASSLWNQGGYTF
CDR3 DNA: TGTGCCAGCAGCCTCTGGAACCAGGGGGGCTACACCTTC

clone size: -
V gene: TRBV12-3/TRBV12-4
D gene: -
J gene: TRBJ1-1
CDR3 protein: CASSLGLNTEAFF
CDR3 DNA: TGTGCCAGCAGTTTGGGCTTGAACACTGAAGCTTTCTTT

clone size: -
V gene: TRBV4-1
D gene: -
J gene: TRBJ2-7
CDR3 protein: CASSQGPVDYEQYF
CDR3 DNA: TGCGCCAGCAGCCAAGGTCCGGTAGACTACGAGCAGTACTTC

clone size: -
V gene: TRBV5-1
D gene: TRBD1
J gene: TRBJ2-5
CDR3 protein: CASSLQGGGQETQYF
CDR3 DNA: TGCGCCAGCAGCTTGCAAGGGGGCGGCCAAGAGACCCAGTACTTC

clone size: few
V gene: TRBV28
D gene: TRBD2
J gene: TRBJ2-1
CDR3 protein: CASSLLRGTINEQFF
CDR3 DNA: TGTGCCAGCAGTTTACTCAGAGGGACTATCAATGAGCAGTTCTTC

clone size: -
V gene: TRBV4-1
D gene: TRBD2
J gene: TRBJ2-2
CDR3 protein: CASSQDSRAGTGGKNTGELFF
CDR3 DNA: TGCGCCAGCAGCCAAGATAGTCGGGCGGGGACGGGGGGAAAGAACACCGGGGAGCTGTTTTTT

clone size: -
V gene: TRBV15
D gene: -
J gene: TRBJ1-1
CDR3 protein: CATSRDRGPTEAFF
CDR3 DNA: TGTGCCACCAGCAGAGATAGAGGCCCCACTGAAGCTTTCTTT

clone size: -
V gene: TRBV15
D gene: -
J gene: TRBJ1-1
CDR3 protein: CATSRERKGWTEAFF
CDR3 DNA: TGTGCCACCAGCAGAGAGAGAAAGGGATGGACTGAAGCTTTCTTT

clone size: -
V gene: TRBV3-1/TRBV3-2
D gene: -
J gene: TRBJ2-1
CDR3 protein: CASSHKARHEQFF
CDR3 DNA: TGTGCCAGCAGCCACAAGGCCCGCCATGAGCAGTTCTTC

clone size: -
V gene: TRBV27
D gene: -
J gene: TRBJ2-2
CDR3 protein: CASSLWGGELFF
CDR3 DNA: TGTGCCAGCAGTTTATGGGGCGGGGAGCTGTTTTTT

clone size: -
V gene: TRBV7-9
D gene: -
J gene: TRBJ2-7
CDR3 protein: CASSFGGRSYEQYF
CDR3 DNA: TGTGCCAGCAGCTTCGGGGGTCGGTCCTACGAGCAGTACTTC

clone size: -
V gene: TRBV6-5
D gene: -
J gene: TRBJ1-1
CDR3 protein: CASRGTANTEAFF
CDR3 DNA: TGTGCCAGCAGGGGGACTGCGAACACTGAAGCTTTCTTT

clone size: -
V gene: TRBV28
D gene: TRBD1
J gene: TRBJ2-7
CDR3 protein: CASSLSTGGTYEQYF
CDR3 DNA: TGTGCCAGCAGTTTATCGACAGGGGGTACCTACGAGCAGTACTTC

clone size: -
V gene: TRBV7-2
D gene: -
J gene: TRBJ1-5
CDR3 protein: CASSLKFPQPQHF
CDR3 DNA: TGTGCCAGCAGCTTAAAATTCCCCCAGCCCCAGCATTTT

clone size: -
V gene: TRBV6-5
D gene: -
J gene: TRBJ2-1
CDR3 protein: CASSPGNTYNEQFF
CDR3 DNA: TGTGCCAGCAGTCCCGGGAACACCTACAATGAGCAGTTCTTC

clone size: -
V gene: TRBV28
D gene: -
J gene: TRBJ1-1
CDR3 protein: CASSLPLGAGWDTEAFF
CDR3 DNA: TGTGCCAGCTCTCTACCCCTGGGGGCGGGGTGGGACACTGAAGCTTTCTTT

clone size: -
V gene: TRBV5-1
D gene: TRBD2
J gene: TRBJ2-1
CDR3 protein: CASSTGLAGDYNEQFF
CDR3 DNA: TGCGCCAGCAGCACGGGACTAGCGGGGGACTACAATGAGCAGTTCTTC

clone size: -
V gene: TRBV19
D gene: -
J gene: TRBJ1-2
CDR3 protein: CASIRGPSNYGYTF
CDR3 DNA: TGTGCCAGTATCCGGGGTCCCTCTAACTATGGCTACACCTTC

clone size: -
V gene: TRBV29-1
D gene: TRBD1
J gene: TRBJ2-7
CDR3 protein: CSVADMTGGVYEQYF
CDR3 DNA: TGCAGCGTTGCTGATATGACAGGGGGCGTATACGAGCAGTACTTC

clone size: -
V gene: TRBV6-5
D gene: TRBD1
J gene: TRBJ2-1
CDR3 protein: CASLRDRGNNEQFF
CDR3 DNA: TGTGCCAGCCTCAGGGACAGGGGCAATAATGAGCAGTTCTTC

clone size: -
V gene: TRBV24-1
D gene: -
J gene: TRBJ1-5
CDR3 protein: CATSDLELQGTVQPQHF
CDR3 DNA: TGTGCCACCAGTGATTTAGAGTTACAGGGTACTGTTCAGCCCCAGCATTTT

clone size: few
V gene: TRBV9
D gene: TRBD2
J gene: TRBJ2-1
CDR3 protein: CASSGGPYNEQFF
CDR3 DNA: TGTGCCAGTAGCGGGGGGCCCTACAATGAGCAGTTCTTC

clone size: -
V gene: TRBV15
D gene: TRBD1
J gene: TRBJ1-4
CDR3 protein: CATTTETWTGVKLFF
CDR3 DNA: TGTGCCACCACCACGGAAACTTGGACAGGGGTAAAACTGTTTTTT

clone size: -
V gene: TRBV7-9
D gene: -
J gene: TRBJ1-4
CDR3 protein: CASSLNTWGRTNEKLFF
CDR3 DNA: TGTGCCAGCAGCTTAAATACGTGGGGGAGAACTAATGAAAAACTGTTTTTT

clone size: -
V gene: TRBV19
D gene: TRBD1
J gene: TRBJ2-2
CDR3 protein: CASMMTGVGSGELFF
CDR3 DNA: TGTGCCAGTATGATGACAGGGGTGGGTTCCGGGGAGCTGTTTTTT

clone size: -
V gene: TRBV6-5
D gene: -
J gene: TRBJ2-3
CDR3 protein: CASTSRADTQYF
CDR3 DNA: TGTGCCAGCACTTCACGAGCAGATACGCAGTATTTT

clone size: -
V gene: TRBV7-2
D gene: -
J gene: TRBJ2-1
CDR3 protein: CASSLVGGRGEQFF
CDR3 DNA: TGTGCCAGCAGCTTAGTTGGGGGAAGAGGTGAGCAGTTCTTC

clone size: -
V gene: TRBV29-1
D gene: TRBD2
J gene: TRBJ2-3
CDR3 protein: CSVIRLAGADTQYF
CDR3 DNA: TGCAGCGTCATACGACTAGCGGGTGCAGATACGCAGTATTTT

clone size: once
V gene: TRBV6-1
D gene: -
J gene: TRBJ1-1
CDR3 protein: CASSEITLNTEAFF
CDR3 DNA: TGTGCCAGCAGTGAAATAACGTTGAACACTGAAGCTTTCTTT

clone size: -
V gene: TRBV25-1
D gene: -
J gene: TRBJ1-1
CDR3 protein: CATQRSLPGQWTEAFF
CDR3 DNA: TGTGCCACCCAAAGAAGCCTTCCAGGGCAGTGGACTGAAGCTTTCTTT

clone size: -
V gene: TRBV27
D gene: TRBD2
J gene: TRBJ2-3
CDR3 protein: CASSGIAGGAVNTQYF
CDR3 DNA: TGTGCCAGCTCGGGGATAGCGGGGGGGGCAGTAAATACGCAGTATTTT

clone size: -
V gene: TRBV11-3
D gene: -
J gene: TRBJ2-7
CDR3 protein: CASSFVSGSEQYF
CDR3 DNA: TGTGCCAGCAGCTTCGTCTCCGGTTCCGAGCAGTACTTC

clone size: -
V gene: TRBV18
D gene: TRBD1
J gene: TRBJ1-2
CDR3 protein: CASSPQETGGNYGYTF
CDR3 DNA: TGTGCCAGCTCACCACAGGAGACAGGGGGCAACTATGGCTACACCTTC

clone size: few
V gene: TRBV2
D gene: -
J gene: TRBJ2-2
CDR3 protein: CASSGDGELFF
CDR3 DNA: TGTGCCAGCAGTGGGGACGGGGAGCTGTTTTTT

clone size: -
V gene: TRBV6-5
D gene: TRBD1
J gene: TRBJ1-1
CDR3 protein: CASSYGQGNTEAFF
CDR3 DNA: TGTGCCAGCAGTTACGGACAGGGTAACACTGAAGCTTTCTTT

clone size: few
V gene: TRBV3-1/TRBV3-2
D gene: -
J gene: TRBJ2-2
CDR3 protein: CASYKARFGGSSGTGELFF
CDR3 DNA: TGTGCCAGCTATAAAGCCCGCTTTGGTGGATCCAGTGGCACCGGGGAGCTGTTTTTT

clone size: -
V gene: TRBV10-3
D gene: -
J gene: TRBJ2-7
CDR3 protein: CAISESGPRIPYEQYF
CDR3 DNA: TGTGCCATCAGTGAGTCAGGCCCGAGGATTCCCTACGAGCAGTACTTC

clone size: -
V gene: TRBV18
D gene: -
J gene: TRBJ2-7
CDR3 protein: CASSPSQEQYF
CDR3 DNA: TGTGCCAGCTCACCATCCCAAGAGCAGTACTTC

clone size: -
V gene: TRBV9
D gene: TRBD1
J gene: TRBJ1-1
CDR3 protein: CASSVVPGTDEAFF
CDR3 DNA: TGTGCCAGCAGCGTAGTTCCCGGGACAGATGAAGCTTTCTTT

clone size: few
V gene: TRBV28
D gene: TRBD1
J gene: TRBJ1-2
CDR3 protein: CASEGARGYTF
CDR3 DNA: TGTGCCAGCGAGGGGGCGAGAGGCTACACCTTC

clone size: -
V gene: TRBV10-1
D gene: -
J gene: TRBJ1-4
CDR3 protein: CASSAQDGEKLFF
CDR3 DNA: TGCGCCAGCAGTGCACAGGATGGTGAAAAACTGTTTTTT

clone size: -
V gene: TRBV5-1
D gene: -
J gene: TRBJ2-4
CDR3 protein: CASSLEQGEYIQYF
CDR3 DNA: TGCGCCAGCAGCTTGGAGCAGGGAGAGTACATTCAGTACTTC

clone size: few
V gene: TRBV2
D gene: -
J gene: TRBJ1-5
CDR3 protein: CASSWTAYSNQPQHF
CDR3 DNA: TGTGCCAGCAGCTGGACAGCTTATAGCAATCAGCCCCAGCATTTT

clone size: -
V gene: TRBV7-2
D gene: TRBD1
J gene: TRBJ1-6
CDR3 protein: CASSRDSYNSPLHF
CDR3 DNA: TGTGCCAGCAGCCGGGACAGCTATAATTCACCCCTCCACTTT

clone size: once
V gene: TRBV28
D gene: -
J gene: TRBJ1-1
CDR3 protein: CASSSSGTSTNTEAFF
CDR3 DNA: TGTGCCAGCAGTTCCTCGGGGACCTCTACTAACACTGAAGCTTTCTTT

clone size: -
V gene: TRBV28
D gene: TRBD1
J gene: TRBJ1-2
CDR3 protein: CASRATQGYHYGYTF
CDR3 DNA: TGTGCCAGCAGAGCCACACAGGGGTATCACTATGGCTACACCTTC

clone size: -
V gene: TRBV2
D gene: TRBD1
J gene: TRBJ1-6
CDR3 protein: CASSERQGRYNSPLHF
CDR3 DNA: TGTGCCAGCAGTGAAAGACAGGGGCGGTATAATTCACCCCTCCACTTT